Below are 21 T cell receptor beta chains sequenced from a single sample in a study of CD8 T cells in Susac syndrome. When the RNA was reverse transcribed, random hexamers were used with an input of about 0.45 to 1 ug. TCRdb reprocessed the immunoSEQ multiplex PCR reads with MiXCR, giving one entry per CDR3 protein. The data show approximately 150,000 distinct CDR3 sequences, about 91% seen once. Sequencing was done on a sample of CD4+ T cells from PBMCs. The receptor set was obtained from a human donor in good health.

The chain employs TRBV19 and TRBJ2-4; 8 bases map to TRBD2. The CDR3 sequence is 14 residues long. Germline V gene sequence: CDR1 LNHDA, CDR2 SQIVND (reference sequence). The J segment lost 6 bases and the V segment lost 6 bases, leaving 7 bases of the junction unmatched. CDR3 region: CASRSGGIGNIQYF. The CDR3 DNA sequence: TGTGCCAGTAGGTCGGGGGGGATCGGAAACATTCAGTACTTC.

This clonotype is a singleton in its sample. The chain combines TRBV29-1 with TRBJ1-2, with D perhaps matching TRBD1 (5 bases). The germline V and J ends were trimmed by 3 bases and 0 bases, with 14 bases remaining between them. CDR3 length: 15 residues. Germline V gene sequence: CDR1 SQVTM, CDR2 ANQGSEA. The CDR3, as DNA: TGCAGCGTTGATGGGACCCGTGATCCTAACTATGGCTACACCTTC. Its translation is CSVDGTRDPNYGYTF.

The CDR3: CASSPGHSGANVLTF. The CDR3 DNA is TGTGCCAGCAGTCCAGGGCACTCTGGGGCCAACGTCCTGACTTTC. The chain couples TRBV12-3 or TRBV12-4 to TRBJ2-6; weak D call: TRBD1 (5 bases). The CDR3 has 15 amino acids. Trimming cost V 5 bases and J 0 bases, with 8 bases left between them.

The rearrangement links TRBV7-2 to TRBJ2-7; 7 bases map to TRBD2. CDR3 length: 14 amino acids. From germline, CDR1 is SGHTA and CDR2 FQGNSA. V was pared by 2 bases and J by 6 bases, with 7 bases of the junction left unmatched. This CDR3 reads CASSLKRSGGEQYF. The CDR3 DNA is TGTGCCAGCAGCTTAAAAAGGTCGGGGGGCGAGCAGTACTTC.

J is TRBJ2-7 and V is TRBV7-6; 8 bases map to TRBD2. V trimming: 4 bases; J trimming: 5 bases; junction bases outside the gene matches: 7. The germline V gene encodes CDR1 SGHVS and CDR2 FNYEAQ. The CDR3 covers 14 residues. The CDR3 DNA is TGTGCCAGCAGCTCCGGGACTAGGAACAACGAGCAGTACTTC. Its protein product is CASSSGTRNNEQYF.

The CDR3 sequence: CSAGRAGRGHQPQHF. As DNA, the CDR3 is TGCAGTGCGGGGAGGGCAGGAAGGGGGCATCAGCCCCAGCATTTT. This chain joins TRBV20-1 and TRBJ1-5; 7 bases fit TRBD1. V was clipped by 6 bases and J by 5 bases; unmatched bases: 13. The CDR3 is 15 amino acids. Germline values: CDR1 DFQATT, CDR2 SNEGSKA (reference sequence).

CDR3 in amino acids: CASRLTFPDRDGYTF. The CDR3 DNA sequence: TGTGCCAGCAGATTAACATTCCCGGACAGGGACGGCTACACCTTC. The rearrangement joins TRBV7-2 to TRBJ1-2; 8 nucleotides agree with TRBD1. Losses at the gene ends were 6 bases for V and 8 bases for J; bases not matched to a gene: 14. This CDR3 has 15 residues. Germline V gene data show CDR1 as SGHTA and CDR2 as FQGNSA.

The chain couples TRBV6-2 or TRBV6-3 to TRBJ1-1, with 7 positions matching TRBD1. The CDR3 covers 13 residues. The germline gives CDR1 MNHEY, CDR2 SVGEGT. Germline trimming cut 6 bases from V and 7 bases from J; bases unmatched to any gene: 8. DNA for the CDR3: TGTGCCAGCAGACGCACAGGGGTCGGTGAAGCTTTCTTT. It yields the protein CASRRTGVGEAFF.

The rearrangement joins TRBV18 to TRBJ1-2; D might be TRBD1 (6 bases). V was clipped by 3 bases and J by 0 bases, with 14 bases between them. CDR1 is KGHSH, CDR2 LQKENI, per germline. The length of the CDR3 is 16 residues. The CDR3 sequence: CASSPPRDISNYGYTF. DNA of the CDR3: TGTGCCAGCTCACCCCCGAGGGACATCTCTAACTATGGCTACACCTTC.

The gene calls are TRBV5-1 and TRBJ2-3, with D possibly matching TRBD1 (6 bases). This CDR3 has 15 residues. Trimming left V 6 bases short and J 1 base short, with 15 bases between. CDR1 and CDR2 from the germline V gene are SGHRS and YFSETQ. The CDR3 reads CASTFGTIGTDTQYF. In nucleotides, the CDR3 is TGCGCCAGCACCTTTGGGACAATCGGCACAGATACGCAGTATTTT.

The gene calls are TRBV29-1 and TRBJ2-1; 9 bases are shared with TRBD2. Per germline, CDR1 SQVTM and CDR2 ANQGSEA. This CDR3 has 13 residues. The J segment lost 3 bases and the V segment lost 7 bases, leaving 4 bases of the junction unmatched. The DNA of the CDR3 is TGCAGCGCTCTAGCGGGGTACTACAATGAGCAGTTCTTC. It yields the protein CSALAGYYNEQFF.

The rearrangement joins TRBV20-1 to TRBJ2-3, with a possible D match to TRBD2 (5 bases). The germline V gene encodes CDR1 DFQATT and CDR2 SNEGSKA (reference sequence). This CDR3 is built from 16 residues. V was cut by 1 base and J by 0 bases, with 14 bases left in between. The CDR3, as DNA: TGCAGTGCTAGAGGATTGGACTCAATCAGCACAGATACGCAGTATTTT. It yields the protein CSARGLDSISTDTQYF.

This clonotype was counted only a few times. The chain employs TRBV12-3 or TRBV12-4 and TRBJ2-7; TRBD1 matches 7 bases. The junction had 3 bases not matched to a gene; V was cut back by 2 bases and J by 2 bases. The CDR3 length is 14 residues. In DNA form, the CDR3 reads TGTGCCAGCAGTTTAACAGGGGCGGCCTACGAGCAGTACTTC. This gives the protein CASSLTGAAYEQYF.

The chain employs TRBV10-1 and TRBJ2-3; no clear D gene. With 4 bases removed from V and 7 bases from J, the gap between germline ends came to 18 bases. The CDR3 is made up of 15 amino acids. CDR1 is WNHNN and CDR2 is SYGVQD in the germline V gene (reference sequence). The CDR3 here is CASSVQAGLFNTQYF. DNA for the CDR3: TGCGCCAGCAGTGTCCAAGCTGGTCTGTTTAATACGCAGTATTTT.

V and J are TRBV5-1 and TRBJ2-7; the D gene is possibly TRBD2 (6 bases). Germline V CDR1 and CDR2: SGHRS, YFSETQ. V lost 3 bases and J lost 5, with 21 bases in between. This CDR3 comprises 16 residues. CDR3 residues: CASSSGHWAGRDEQYF. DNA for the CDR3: TGCGCCAGCAGCTCGGGCCATTGGGCGGGACGGGACGAGCAGTACTTC.

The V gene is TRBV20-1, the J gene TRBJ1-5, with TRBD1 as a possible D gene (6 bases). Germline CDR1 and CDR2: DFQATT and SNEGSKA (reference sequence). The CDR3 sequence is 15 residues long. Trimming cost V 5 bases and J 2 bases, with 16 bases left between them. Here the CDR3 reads CSAFEGGVGNQPQHF. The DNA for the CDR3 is TGCAGTGCTTTTGAAGGGGGGGTGGGCAATCAGCCCCAGCATTTT.

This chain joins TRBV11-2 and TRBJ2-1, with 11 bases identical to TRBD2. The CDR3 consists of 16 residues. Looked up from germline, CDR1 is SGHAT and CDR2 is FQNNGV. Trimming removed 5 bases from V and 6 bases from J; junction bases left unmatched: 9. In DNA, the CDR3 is TGTGCCAGCAGCCTGAGGCGACTAGCGGGGCCCAATGAGCAGTTCTTC. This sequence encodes CASSLRRLAGPNEQFF.

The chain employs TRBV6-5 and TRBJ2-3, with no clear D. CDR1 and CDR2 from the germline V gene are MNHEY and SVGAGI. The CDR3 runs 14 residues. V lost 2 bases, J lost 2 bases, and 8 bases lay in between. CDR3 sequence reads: CASSYQLITDTQYF. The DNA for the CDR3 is TGTGCCAGCAGTTACCAATTGATCACAGATACGCAGTATTTT.

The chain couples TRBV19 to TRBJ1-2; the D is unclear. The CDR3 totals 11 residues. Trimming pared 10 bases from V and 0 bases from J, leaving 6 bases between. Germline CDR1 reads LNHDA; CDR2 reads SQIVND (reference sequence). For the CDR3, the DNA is TGTGCCACGAGAGCTAACTATGGCTACACCTTC. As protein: CATRANYGYTF.

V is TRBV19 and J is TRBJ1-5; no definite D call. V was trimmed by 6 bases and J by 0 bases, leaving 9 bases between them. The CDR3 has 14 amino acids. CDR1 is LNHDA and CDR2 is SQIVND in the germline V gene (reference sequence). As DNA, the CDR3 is TGTGCCAGTAGATCGCAGAATAGCAATCAGCCCCAGCATTTT. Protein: CASRSQNSNQPQHF.

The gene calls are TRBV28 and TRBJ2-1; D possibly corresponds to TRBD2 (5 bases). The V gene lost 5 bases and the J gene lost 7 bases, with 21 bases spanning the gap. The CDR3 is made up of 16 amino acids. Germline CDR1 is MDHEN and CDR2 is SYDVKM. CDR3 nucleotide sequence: TGTGCCAGCAGTCTAGTCCAAGCGGCCTCAGGTAATGAGCAGTTCTTC. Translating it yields CASSLVQAASGNEQFF.